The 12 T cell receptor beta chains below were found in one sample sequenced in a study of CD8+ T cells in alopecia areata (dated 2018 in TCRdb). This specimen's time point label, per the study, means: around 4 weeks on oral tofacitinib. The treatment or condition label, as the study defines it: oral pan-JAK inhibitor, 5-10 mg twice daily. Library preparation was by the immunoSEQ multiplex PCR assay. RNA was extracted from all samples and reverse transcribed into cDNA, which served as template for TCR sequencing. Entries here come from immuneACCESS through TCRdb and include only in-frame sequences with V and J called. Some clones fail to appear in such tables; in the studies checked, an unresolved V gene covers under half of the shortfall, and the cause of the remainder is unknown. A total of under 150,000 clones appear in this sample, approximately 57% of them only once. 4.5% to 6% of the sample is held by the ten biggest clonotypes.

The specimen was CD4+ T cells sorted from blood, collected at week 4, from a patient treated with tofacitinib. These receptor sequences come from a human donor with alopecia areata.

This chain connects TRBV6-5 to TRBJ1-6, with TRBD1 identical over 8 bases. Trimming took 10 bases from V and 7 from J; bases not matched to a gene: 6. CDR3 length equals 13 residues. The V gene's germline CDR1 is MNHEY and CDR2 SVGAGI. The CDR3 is CATSDRENSPLHF. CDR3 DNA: TGTGCCACCTCGGACAGGGAGAATTCACCCCTCCACTTT.

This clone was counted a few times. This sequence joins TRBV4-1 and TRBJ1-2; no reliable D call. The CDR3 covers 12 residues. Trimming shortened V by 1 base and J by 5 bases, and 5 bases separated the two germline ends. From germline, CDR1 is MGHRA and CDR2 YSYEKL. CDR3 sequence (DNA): TGCGCCAGCAGCCAAGTGGGATATGGCTACACCTTC. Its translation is CASSQVGYGYTF.

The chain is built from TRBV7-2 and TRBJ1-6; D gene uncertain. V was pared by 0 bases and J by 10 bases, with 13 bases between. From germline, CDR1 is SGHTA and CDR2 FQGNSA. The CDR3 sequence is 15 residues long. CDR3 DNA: TGTGCCAGCAGCTTAGCCGGGGATGGAGGGTCACCCCTCCACTTT. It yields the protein CASSLAGDGGSPLHF.

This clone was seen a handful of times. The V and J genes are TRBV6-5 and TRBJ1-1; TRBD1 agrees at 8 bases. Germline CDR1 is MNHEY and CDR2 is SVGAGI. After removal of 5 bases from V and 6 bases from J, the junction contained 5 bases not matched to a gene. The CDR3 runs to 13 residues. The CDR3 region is CASSRSQGAEAFF. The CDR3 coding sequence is TGTGCCAGCAGTAGATCACAGGGGGCTGAAGCTTTCTTT.

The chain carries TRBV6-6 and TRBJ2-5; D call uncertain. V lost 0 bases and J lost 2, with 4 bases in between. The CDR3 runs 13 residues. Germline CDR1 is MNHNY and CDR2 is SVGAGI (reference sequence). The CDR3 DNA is TGTGCCAGCAGTTACTCCTCACAAGAGACCCAGTACTTC. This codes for CASSYSSQETQYF.

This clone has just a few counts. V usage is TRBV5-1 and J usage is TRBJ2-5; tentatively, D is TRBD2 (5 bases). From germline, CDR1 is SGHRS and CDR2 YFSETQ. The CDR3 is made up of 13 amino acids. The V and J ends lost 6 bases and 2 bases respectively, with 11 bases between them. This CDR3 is CASKRAVQETQYF. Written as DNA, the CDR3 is TGCGCCAGCAAGAGGGCGGTGCAAGAGACCCAGTACTTC.

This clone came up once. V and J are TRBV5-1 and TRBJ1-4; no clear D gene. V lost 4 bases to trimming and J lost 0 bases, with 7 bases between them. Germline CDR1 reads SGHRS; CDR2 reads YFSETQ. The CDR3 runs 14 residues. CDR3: CASSKTSTNEKLFF. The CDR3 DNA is TGCGCCAGCAGCAAGACTTCAACTAATGAAAAACTGTTTTTT.

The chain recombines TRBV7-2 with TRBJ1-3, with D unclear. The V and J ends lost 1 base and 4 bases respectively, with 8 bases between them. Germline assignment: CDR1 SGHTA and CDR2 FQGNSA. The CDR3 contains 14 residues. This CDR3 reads CASSLEREGNTIYF. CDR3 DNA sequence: TGTGCCAGCAGCTTAGAAAGGGAGGGAAACACCATATATTTT.

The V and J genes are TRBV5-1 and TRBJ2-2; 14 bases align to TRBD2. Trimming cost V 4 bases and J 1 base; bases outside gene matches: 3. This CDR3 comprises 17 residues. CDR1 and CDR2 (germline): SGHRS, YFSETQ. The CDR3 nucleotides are TGCGCCAGCAGCACCGGGACTAGCGGGGGGAACACCGGGGAGCTGTTTTTT. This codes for CASSTGTSGGNTGELFF.

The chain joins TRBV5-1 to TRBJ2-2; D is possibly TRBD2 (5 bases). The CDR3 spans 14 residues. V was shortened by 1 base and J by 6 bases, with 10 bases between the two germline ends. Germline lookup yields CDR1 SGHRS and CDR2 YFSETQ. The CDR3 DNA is TGCGCCAGCAGCTTGTGGGGAGAGGCCGGGGAGCTGTTTTTT. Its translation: CASSLWGEAGELFF.

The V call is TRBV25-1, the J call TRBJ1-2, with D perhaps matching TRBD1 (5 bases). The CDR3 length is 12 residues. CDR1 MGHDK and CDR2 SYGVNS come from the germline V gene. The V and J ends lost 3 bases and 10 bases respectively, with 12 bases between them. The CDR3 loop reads CASSDRESDYTF. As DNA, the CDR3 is TGTGCCAGCAGTGACAGGGAGAGTGACTACACCTTC.

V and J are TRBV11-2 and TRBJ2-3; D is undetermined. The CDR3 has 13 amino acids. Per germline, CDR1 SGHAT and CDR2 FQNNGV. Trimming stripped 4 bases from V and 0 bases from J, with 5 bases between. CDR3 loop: CASSSYSTDTQYF. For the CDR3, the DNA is TGTGCCAGCAGCTCCTATAGCACAGATACGCAGTATTTT.